What follows are 11 T cell receptor beta chains derived from one specimen sequenced in a study of regulatory T cells in long-lasting Graves disease. Arm-PCR with iRepertoire HTBI primers amplified the CDR3 regions for these TCR beta libraries. TCRdb itself ran the multiplex PCR reads through MiXCR, one entry per CDR3 protein. The repertoire holds approximately 440,000 distinct CDR3 sequences, with under 20% as singletons. As for time point: newly diagnosed GD, antithyroid drugs for less than 3 months. Generation of the TCR library employed RNA extracted from PBMCs. The sample was also linked to a second study, of T cells in Graves' hyperthyroidism and ophthalmopathy.

The sample here was peripheral blood mononuclear cells (PBMCs), taken at new diagnosis, from a patient treated with antithyroid drugs. These TCRs come from a man in his forties with Graves disease.

This clonotype was observed at least ten times. V is TRBV11-3 and J is TRBJ2-6; D unclear. V lost 4 bases and J lost 0, with 7 bases in between. CDR1 SGHNT and CDR2 YENEEA come from the germline V gene. The CDR3 is made up of 15 amino acids. The CDR3 region is CASSSVRSGANVLTF. The CDR3 DNA follows: TGTGCCAGCAGCTCCGTCCGCTCTGGGGCCAACGTCCTGACTTTC.

V usage is TRBV28 and J usage is TRBJ2-3; D not resolved. The CDR3 contains 13 residues. Germline lookup yields CDR1 MDHEN and CDR2 SYDVKM. Between the trimmed V and J ends, which lost 6 bases and 0 bases, there was a span of 7 bases. For the CDR3, the DNA is TGTGCCAGCAGGTATCCTAGCACAGATACGCAGTATTTT. Translated: CASRYPSTDTQYF.

This clonotype was found many times. The chain recombines TRBV12-3 or TRBV12-4 with TRBJ2-1; possibly TRBD2 for D (6 bases). CDR3 length: 14 amino acids. V dropped 2 bases and J dropped 5 bases, with 10 bases sitting between them. The CDR3, as DNA: TGTGCCAGCAGTTTAAGGGACTGGAACAATGAGCAGTTCTTC. Translating gives CASSLRDWNNEQFF.

On this clonotype: A much larger clone sits a single nucleotide away, making a read error possible. The CDR3 end shows no conserved phenylalanine or tryptophan, and so a read error is likely. The chain links TRBV7-3 to TRBJ1-1; no definite D call. Germline CDR1 and CDR2: SGHTA and FQGTGA. V was shortened by 4 bases and J by 4 bases, with 13 bases between the two germline ends. The CDR3 extends over 14 amino acids. DNA of the CDR3: TGTGCCAGCAGCTCCCGGCCCGTGGGCACTGAAGCTTTCTTG. Translated, it gives CASSSRPVGTEAFL.

A word on this clonotype: A much larger clonotype is one base distant, so this may be a read error. The chain carries TRBV2 and TRBJ1-1; D might be TRBD1 (6 bases). The germline CDR1 and CDR2 sequences are SNHLY and FYNNEI. The V and J ends lost 2 bases and 1 base respectively, with 11 bases between them. This CDR3 has 15 amino acids. The CDR3 coding sequence is TGTGCCAGCAGTGAACGGGGGGGCCCGAACACTGAAGCTTTCTTT. It yields the protein CASSERGGPNTEAFF.

This clonotype was observed at least ten times. The chain links TRBV9 to TRBJ1-5; tentative D call: TRBD1 (6 bases). V dropped 5 bases and J dropped 6 bases, with 15 bases sitting between them. The CDR3 loop spans 14 amino acids. The germline V gene has CDR1 SGDLS and CDR2 YYNGEE. The CDR3: CASSGGGASQPQHF. The CDR3 bases are TGTGCCAGCAGTGGAGGGGGGGCGAGTCAGCCCCAGCATTTT.

This clonotype was detected ten times or more. The chain couples TRBV6-1 to TRBJ2-5; TRBD1 or TRBD2 may be the D gene (6 bases each). Per germline, CDR1 MNHNS and CDR2 SASEGT. The V gene lost 7 bases and the J gene lost 4 bases, with 19 bases spanning the gap. The CDR3 extends over 15 amino acids. For the CDR3, the DNA is TGTGCCAGCACCCCCAGGGGAGGATTGCGAGAGACCCAGTACTTC. This sequence encodes CASTPRGGLRETQYF.

In this sample, this clonotype turned up many times. The chain has TRBV20-1 and TRBJ2-7; 7 bases fit TRBD2. The ends lost 6 bases at V and 3 bases at J; junction bases unmatched: 11. The CDR3 extends over 14 amino acids. Per the germline V gene, CDR1 is DFQATT and CDR2 is SNEGSKA (reference sequence). Written as DNA, the CDR3 is TGCAGTGCGCAGCGGGACCAAACATTCTACGAGCAGTACTTC. Its protein is CSAQRDQTFYEQYF.

The table lists this clonotype with many counts. The J gene is TRBJ2-7, the V gene TRBV2; 7 bases fit TRBD1. Germline V gene sequence: CDR1 SNHLY, CDR2 FYNNEI. The CDR3 runs to 15 residues. V was pared by 2 bases and J by 3 bases, with 7 bases of the junction left unmatched. The CDR3 bases are TGTGCCAGCAGTGAATCGTCCGACAGGGTCTACGAGCAGTACTTC. It codes for CASSESSDRVYEQYF.

This clonotype was counted ten times or more. This rearrangement joins TRBV20-1 to TRBJ2-1, with 8 bases matching TRBD2. The CDR3 length is 14 residues. From germline, CDR1 is DFQATT and CDR2 SNEGSKA (reference sequence). After removal of 0 bases from V and 6 bases from J, the junction contained 4 bases not matched to a gene. CDR3 DNA: TGCAGTGCTAGAGAGGCTAGCGGGCTCAATGAGCAGTTCTTC. Translated, it gives CSAREASGLNEQFF.

This clonotype was seen repeatedly, ten times or more. V usage is TRBV7-9 and J usage is TRBJ2-7, with D maybe TRBD2 (6 bases). The germline V gene has CDR1 SEHNR and CDR2 FQNEAQ (reference sequence). The germline V and J ends were trimmed by 8 bases and 2 bases, with 10 bases remaining between them. CDR3 length: 12 amino acids. The CDR3 nucleotides read TGTGCCAGCGAGAGGGAGGCCTACGAGCAGTACTTC. It codes for CASEREAYEQYF.